This T cell receptor beta chain comes out of a study of PD-L1 blockade in urothelial cancer. CDR1 and CDR2 (germline): LNHDA, SQIVND (reference sequence). The CDR3 totals 15 residues. V lost 7 bases to trimming and J lost 7 bases, with 23 bases between them. The data were produced by immunoSEQ multiplex PCR, yet TCRdb's version contains in-frame clones alone and is incomplete. Among tens of thousands of clones, approximately 80% were seen once, and the ten largest hold less than 5.5%. The gene calls are TRBV19 and TRBJ2-7; the D gene is possibly TRBD1 (6 bases). The origin of this receptor is a man between 65 and 79 years old with urothelial cancer. Sequencing used PBMCs, obtained around atezolizumab (anti-PD-L1) treatment. The CDR3 region has the DNA TGTGCCAGTAAGGTGGACAGATCCTCTTATGGTGAGCAGTACTTC. Translation gives CASKVDRSSYGEQYF.